Only a few counts were recorded for the clone carrying this T cell receptor (beta chain). The antigen is undetermined. The CDR3 runs to 12 residues. Germline assignment: CDR1 MNHEY and CDR2 SVGAGI. The junction had 3 bases not matched to a gene; V was cut back by 4 bases and J by 10 bases. The data stem from a study of vaccination and CD4 T cells after COVID-19. Study information: Two of the convalescents were Hispanic, and convalescents were six males and four females. For post-vaccine samples, collection took place a median around 73 days after dose two, ranging from 14 to 241.

An Oncomine TCR Beta short-read assay was used to sequence the DNA from cultured CD4+ T cells. MiXCR was run by TCRdb on the PCR reads, yielding one entry per CDR3 protein. The sample shows more than 2,500 distinct CDR3 sequences, 30% to 40% of them seen only once. Treatment specified: approximately 9-day PBMC culture with coronavirus spike peptide pools or control peptides (ViraFEST assay). Gathering of the CD4+ T cells, from the unexposed donor, took place before the COVID-19 pandemic (2011-2018). With peptide pools, ViraFEST first expanded antigen-specific T cells and afterwards sequenced their TCRs.

This TCR derives from a human donor in good health. The chain links TRBV6-5 to TRBJ2-1; 8 bases are shared with TRBD2. Sequenced input: CD4+ T cells from blood, cultured in vitro. CDR3 DNA sequence: TGTGCCAGCAGTTTTAGCGGGAAGGAGCAGTTCTTC. It specifies CASSFSGKEQFF.